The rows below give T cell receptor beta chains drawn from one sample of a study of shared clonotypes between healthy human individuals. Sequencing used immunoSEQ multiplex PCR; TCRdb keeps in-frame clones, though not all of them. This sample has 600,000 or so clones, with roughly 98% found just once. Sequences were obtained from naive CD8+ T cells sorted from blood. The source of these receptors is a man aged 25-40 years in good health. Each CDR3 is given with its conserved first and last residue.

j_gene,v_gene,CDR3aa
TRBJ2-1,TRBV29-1,CSVALAGVLNEQFF
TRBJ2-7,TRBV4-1,CASSQGTSYEQYF
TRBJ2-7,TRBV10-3,CAISAVLGSSYEQYF
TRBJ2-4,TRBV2,CASIGGHLINIQYF
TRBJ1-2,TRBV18,CASSPPNGEVRGYTF
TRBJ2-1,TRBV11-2,CAGRTGNEQFF
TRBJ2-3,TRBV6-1,CASSEQGTSYRTDTQYF
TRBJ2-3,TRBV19,CASSIVRTGGADTQYF
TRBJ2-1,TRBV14,CASSPRLGNEQFF
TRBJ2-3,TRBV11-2,CASSLGTQYF
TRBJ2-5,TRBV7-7,CASSYRLLVGLAGADQYF
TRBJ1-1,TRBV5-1,CASSLSGEAFF
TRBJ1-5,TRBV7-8,CASSPGHLSNQPQHF